A single T cell receptor (beta chain) is shown here with its context. As yet, its antigen is unknown. These data belong to a study of OX40 agonist ivuxolimab in advanced cancers. Notes on the study in general: Among the nonresponders, some also had low normalized T-cell clonal expansion. In the 0.1 to 3.0 mg/kg range, CD4+ and CD8+ blood T cells had expanded clonally by week 6. On average, CD8+ T cells showed a greater number of expanded clones than CD4+. Partly responding patients at 0.1-3.0 mg/kg showed some of the smallest clonal expansion.

This CDR3 is built from 13 residues. V was pared by 4 bases and J by 2 bases, with 1 base of the junction left unmatched. Germline CDR1 reads WSHSY; CDR2 reads SAAADI. Only in-frame clones appear in the TCRdb table, and some are missing; sequencing was by immunoSEQ multiplex PCR. This sample has tens of thousands of clones, with roughly 90% found just once. The receptor was isolated from an adult with an advanced solid tumor such as melanoma, head and neck, liver or kidney cancer. Here the sequenced sample was CD4+ or CD8+ T cells sorted from blood, taken in a trial of the OX40 agonist ivuxolimab. V usage is TRBV10-2 and J usage is TRBJ2-5, with 7 bases that match TRBD1. CDR3 residues: CASSVGQQETQYF. The CDR3 bases are TGCGCCAGCAGTGTGGGACAGCAAGAGACCCAGTACTTC.